This passage covers 8 T cell receptor beta chains from one sample sequenced in a study of blood T cell repertoires in COVID-19. Assay: immunoSEQ multiplex PCR; the TCRdb copy retains only in-frame clones and omits some. This table holds almost 300,000 clones, roughly 89% found once. The source material was peripheral blood. The receptor set was obtained from a woman aged 30 to 39 with COVID-19, enrolled during active disease.

This rearrangement joins TRBV27 to TRBJ1-5; unclear D gene. Germline CDR1 is MNHEY and CDR2 is SMNVEV (reference sequence). The CDR3 is 13 residues long. The ends were cut back, 4 bases at V and 3 bases at J, with 7 bases in the middle. The CDR3 reads CASSYGPNQPQHF. CDR3 DNA sequence: TGTGCCAGCAGTTATGGGCCCAATCAGCCCCAGCATTTT.

The V and J genes are TRBV28 and TRBJ2-3; D is uncertain. The CDR3 extends over 10 amino acids. Germline V CDR1 and CDR2: MDHEN, SYDVKM. CDR3 sequence reads: CLSGRDTQYF. In DNA form, the CDR3 reads TGTCTGTCGGGTAGGGATACGCAGTATTTT.

This clone was observed once. This rearrangement joins TRBV2 to TRBJ1-2; 9 nucleotides match TRBD1. The CDR3 extends over 14 amino acids. Trimming removed 5 bases from V and 8 bases from J; junction bases left unmatched: 9. In germline, CDR1 is SNHLY, CDR2 FYNNEI. The CDR3 nucleotides read TGTGCCAGCAGTATACAGGGGGCGCGGAGAGGCTACACCTTC. Its protein product is CASSIQGARRGYTF.

The J gene is TRBJ2-1, the V gene TRBV5-1; TRBD2 aligns across 10 bases. V lost 0 bases to trimming and J lost 7 bases; unmatched junction nucleotides: 4. The CDR3 is 15 residues long. Germline assignment: CDR1 SGHRS and CDR2 YFSETQ. CDR3 loop: CASSLEASGGNEQFF. In DNA, the CDR3 is TGCGCCAGCAGCTTGGAGGCTAGCGGGGGAAATGAGCAGTTCTTC.

This chain's CDR3 is CASSPLGTSSEQFF. The CDR3, as DNA: TGTGCCAGCTCACCACTTGGGACTAGCTCGGAGCAGTTCTTC. The chain couples TRBV18 to TRBJ2-1; TRBD2 matches at 9 bases. The CDR3 length is 14 residues. V trimming: 1 base; J trimming: 10 bases; junction bases outside the gene matches: 5. Looked up from germline, CDR1 is KGHSH and CDR2 is LQKENI.

Of note for this clone: The same CDR3 also results from other DNA sequences found in this sample. The CDR3 protein is CASSPTGGRSYEQYF. For the CDR3, the DNA is TGCGCCAGCAGCCCGACAGGGGGACGTAGCTACGAGCAGTACTTC. This chain connects TRBV5-1 to TRBJ2-7; 9 bases are shared with TRBD1. This CDR3 spans 15 amino acids. Germline V gives CDR1 SGHRS, CDR2 YFSETQ. Trimming cost V 4 bases and J 3 bases; bases outside gene matches: 8. Combining the CDR3 with reference TRBV5-1 and TRBJ2-7 gives the whole variable domain KAGVTQTPRYLIKTRGQQVTLSCSPISGHRSVSWYQQTPGQGLQFLFEYFSETQRNKGNFPGRFSGRQFSNSRSEMNVSTLELGDSALYLCASSPTGGRSYEQYFGPGTRLTVT.

In nucleotides, the CDR3 is TGTGCCAGCAGCCAGCAAGCGGGGGCCTACGAGCAGTACTTC. This translates into CASSQQAGAYEQYF. The rearrangement joins TRBV3-1 (or the pseudogene TRBV3-2) to TRBJ2-7; 8 nucleotides agree with TRBD2. CDR3 length: 14 amino acids. The junction had 3 bases not matched to a gene; V was cut back by 3 bases and J by 2 bases. Germline lookup yields CDR1 LGHDT and CDR2 YNNKEL (reference sequence).

As concerns this clone: Distinct nucleotide sequences in the sample also encode this CDR3. CDR3 in amino acids: CASSYSGGNQPQHF. The CDR3 region has the DNA TGTGCCAGCAGTTACTCCGGGGGGAATCAGCCCCAGCATTTT. The V gene is TRBV6-5, the J gene TRBJ1-5; weak D call: TRBD1 (5 bases). The ends were cut back, 0 bases at V and 4 bases at J, with 7 bases in the middle. CDR3 length: 14 amino acids. The germline gives CDR1 MNHEY, CDR2 SVGAGI.